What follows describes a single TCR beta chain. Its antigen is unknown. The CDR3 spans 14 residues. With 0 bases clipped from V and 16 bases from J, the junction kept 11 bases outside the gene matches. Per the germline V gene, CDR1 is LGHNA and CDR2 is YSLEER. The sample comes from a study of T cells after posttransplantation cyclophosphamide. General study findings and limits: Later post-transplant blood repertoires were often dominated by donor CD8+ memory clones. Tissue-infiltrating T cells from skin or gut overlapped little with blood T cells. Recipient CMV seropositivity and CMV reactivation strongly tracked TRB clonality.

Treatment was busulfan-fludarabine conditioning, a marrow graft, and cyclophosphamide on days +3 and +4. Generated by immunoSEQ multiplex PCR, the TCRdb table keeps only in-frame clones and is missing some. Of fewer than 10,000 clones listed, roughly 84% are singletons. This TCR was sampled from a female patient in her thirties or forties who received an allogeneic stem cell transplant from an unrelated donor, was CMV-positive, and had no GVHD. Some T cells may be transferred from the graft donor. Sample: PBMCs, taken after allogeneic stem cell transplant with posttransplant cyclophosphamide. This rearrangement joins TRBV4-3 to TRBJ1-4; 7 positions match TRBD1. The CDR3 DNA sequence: TGCGCCAGCAGCCAAGATCAGGGGACAGCGGCTGCGTTTTTT. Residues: CASSQDQGTAAAFF.